Listed below are T cell receptor beta chains from one sample, sequenced in a study of blood T cell repertoires in COVID-19. Using immunoSEQ multiplex PCR, the repertoire was profiled, and TCRdb retains in-frame clones only, with some absent. The sample consists of 120,000 or so clones, over 80% of them appearing once. Material for sequencing was peripheral blood. The receptors originated from a man between 60 and 70 years old with acute or convalescent COVID-19. Each CDR3 is given with its conserved first and last residue. Each record gives: V gene, J gene, D gene, clone size, CDR3 protein, CDR3 DNA. The D gene is left open where the match is weak. Some rows mark clone size as missing; the rest say once, few, many or name a class of expanded clone.

V: TRBV9
J: TRBJ2-3
D: TRBD2
size: .
CDR3: CASSRWGGSADTQYF
DNA: TGTGCCAGCAGCCGGTGGGGCGGGAGTGCAGATACGCAGTATTTT

V: TRBV9
J: TRBJ2-1
D: TRBD2
size: .
CDR3: CASSPPSGRKYNEQFF
DNA: TGTGCCAGCAGCCCCCCTAGCGGGAGGAAATACAATGAGCAGTTCTTC

V: TRBV29-1
J: TRBJ2-7
D: TRBD2
size: .
CDR3: CSVAFGTSGAYEQYF
DNA: TGCAGCGTTGCCTTCGGGACTAGCGGGGCCTACGAGCAGTACTTC

V: TRBV5-4
J: TRBJ2-3
D: .
size: .
CDR3: CASSADNTDTQYF
DNA: TGTGCCAGCAGCGCGGACAACACAGATACGCAGTATTTT

V: TRBV10-1
J: TRBJ2-1
D: .
size: .
CDR3: CASSESRRSSYNEQFF
DNA: TGCGCCAGCAGTGAGTCGAGAAGGAGCTCCTACAATGAGCAGTTCTTC

V: TRBV3-1/TRBV3-2
J: TRBJ2-7
D: TRBD2
size: .
CDR3: CASSQDGLAGTRSYEQYF
DNA: TGTGCCAGCAGCCAAGATGGACTAGCGGGTACCCGCTCCTACGAGCAGTACTTC

V: TRBV5-5
J: TRBJ2-5
D: TRBD2
size: .
CDR3: CASSLAAGGGETQYF
DNA: TGTGCCAGCAGCTTGGCGGCGGGAGGCGGGGAGACCCAGTACTTC

V: TRBV4-1
J: TRBJ2-1
D: TRBD2
size: few
CDR3: CASSQDSGGRARNEQFF
DNA: TGCGCCAGCAGCCAAGATTCGGGCGGGAGGGCCCGTAATGAGCAGTTCTTC

V: TRBV5-1
J: TRBJ1-2
D: TRBD1
size: few
CDR3: CASSQGQGSFASYGYTF
DNA: TGCGCCAGCAGCCAAGGACAGGGGTCCTTCGCCTCCTATGGCTACACCTTC

V: TRBV28
J: TRBJ2-7
D: TRBD1
size: .
CDR3: CASSPRGQRGYEQYF
DNA: TGTGCCAGCAGTCCCCGGGGACAGCGAGGCTACGAGCAGTACTTC

V: TRBV9
J: TRBJ1-5
D: TRBD1
size: .
CDR3: CASSATGDQPQHF
DNA: TGTGCCAGCAGCGCGACAGGGGATCAGCCCCAGCATTTT

V: TRBV4-1
J: TRBJ2-3
D: .
size: .
CDR3: CASSQEGAEDTQYF
DNA: TGCGCCAGCAGCCAAGAAGGGGCAGAAGATACGCAGTATTTT

V: TRBV27
J: TRBJ2-7
D: .
size: .
CDR3: CASGDVMQYF
DNA: TGTGCCAGCGGAGACGTTATGCAGTACTTC

V: TRBV12-5
J: TRBJ2-1
D: .
size: .
CDR3: CASGLVGAGVGNEQFF
DNA: TGTGCTAGTGGTTTGGTAGGTGCAGGGGTGGGCAATGAGCAGTTCTTC

V: TRBV15
J: TRBJ2-7
D: .
size: .
CDR3: CATSRDLSGAGRGEQYF
DNA: TGTGCCACCAGCAGAGATTTGAGTGGGGCAGGACGCGGCGAGCAGTACTTC

V: TRBV19
J: TRBJ2-6
D: .
size: .
CDR3: CASSTPGFTGANVLTF
DNA: TGTGCCAGTAGTACCCCAGGGTTTACCGGGGCCAACGTCCTGACTTTC

V: TRBV5-1
J: TRBJ2-1
D: TRBD1
size: .
CDR3: CASSLAPGQGYNEQFF
DNA: TGCGCCAGCAGCTTGGCGCCGGGACAGGGATACAATGAGCAGTTCTTC

V: TRBV28
J: TRBJ1-2
D: TRBD1
size: .
CDR3: CASQRGLLNYGYTF
DNA: TGTGCCAGCCAAAGGGGGCTCCTAAACTATGGCTACACCTTC

V: TRBV11-2
J: TRBJ1-2
D: .
size: .
CDR3: CASSPFPQGREDGYTF
DNA: TGTGCCAGCAGCCCCTTCCCGCAGGGTAGGGAGGATGGCTACACCTTC

V: TRBV28
J: TRBJ2-7
D: .
size: few
CDR3: CASRLKGGGGEQYF
DNA: TGTGCCAGCAGACTTAAAGGGGGGGGAGGCGAGCAGTACTTC

V: TRBV5-1
J: TRBJ1-2
D: TRBD1
size: many
CDR3: CASSTPGTGRDGYTF
DNA: TGCGCCAGCAGTACTCCCGGGACAGGGCGAGATGGCTACACCTTC

V: TRBV10-3
J: TRBJ1-5
D: .
size: .
CDR3: CAISEQPTTTSQPQHF
DNA: TGTGCCATCAGTGAGCAGCCTACTACGACTAGCCAGCCCCAGCATTTT

V: TRBV7-2
J: TRBJ1-6
D: .
size: .
CDR3: CASRKGIFGSPLHF
DNA: TGTGCCAGCAGGAAGGGGATTTTTGGCTCACCCCTCCACTTT

V: TRBV6-5
J: TRBJ2-5
D: .
size: .
CDR3: CASSLRGLLETQYF
DNA: TGTGCCAGCAGCTTAAGGGGTCTGCTCGAGACCCAGTACTTC

V: TRBV28
J: TRBJ2-3
D: .
size: .
CDR3: CASSSPGTSTQYF
DNA: TGTGCCAGCAGTTCCCCCGGGACATCTACGCAGTATTTT

V: TRBV19
J: TRBJ2-1
D: TRBD2
size: .
CDR3: CASSFSGTSGSYEQFF
DNA: TGTGCCAGTAGCTTCTCCGGGACTAGCGGGAGCTATGAGCAGTTCTTC

V: TRBV7-8
J: TRBJ2-7
D: TRBD2
size: few
CDR3: CASQLAGAYEQYF
DNA: TGTGCCAGTCAACTAGCGGGAGCGTACGAGCAGTACTTC

V: TRBV5-1
J: TRBJ2-5
D: .
size: once
CDR3: CASSRDFQETQYF
DNA: TGCGCCAGCAGCCGGGACTTTCAAGAGACCCAGTACTTC

V: TRBV28
J: TRBJ1-3
D: TRBD1
size: .
CDR3: CASSRQGMAGNTIYF
DNA: TGTGCCAGCAGTCGACAGGGAATGGCTGGAAACACCATATATTTT

V: TRBV10-2
J: TRBJ2-1
D: TRBD2
size: .
CDR3: CASMGLEGSNEQFF
DNA: TGCGCCAGCATGGGACTAGAGGGCTCCAATGAGCAGTTCTTC

V: TRBV9
J: TRBJ2-2
D: .
size: .
CDR3: CASSLRGKANTGELFF
DNA: TGTGCCAGCAGCTTACGGGGGAAGGCGAACACCGGGGAGCTGTTTTTT

V: TRBV7-6
J: TRBJ2-1
D: .
size: .
CDR3: CASSSWTVNEQFF
DNA: TGTGCCAGCAGCTCATGGACTGTCAATGAGCAGTTCTTC

V: TRBV4-1
J: TRBJ2-7
D: TRBD1
size: .
CDR3: CASSRTSGTANYEQYF
DNA: TGCGCCAGCAGCCGAACATCCGGGACAGCCAACTACGAGCAGTACTTC

V: TRBV5-1
J: TRBJ1-3
D: TRBD1
size: .
CDR3: CASRAGTGDGNTIYF
DNA: TGCGCCAGCAGGGCCGGGACAGGGGATGGAAACACCATATATTTT

V: TRBV14
J: TRBJ2-7
D: .
size: .
CDR3: CASSHRGALYEQYF
DNA: TGTGCCAGCAGCCACAGGGGGGCTTTATACGAGCAGTACTTC

V: TRBV30
J: TRBJ1-2
D: .
size: .
CDR3: CAWSARQENYGYTF
DNA: TGTGCCTGGAGTGCTCGACAGGAGAACTATGGCTACACCTTC

V: TRBV19
J: TRBJ2-3
D: .
size: .
CDR3: CASRRSTWGADTQYF
DNA: TGTGCCAGTAGGCGTAGCACCTGGGGCGCAGATACGCAGTATTTT

V: TRBV27
J: TRBJ2-3
D: .
size: few
CDR3: CASISGPAMVITDTQYF
DNA: TGTGCCAGCATCAGCGGGCCTGCGATGGTGATCACAGATACGCAGTATTTT

V: TRBV7-2
J: TRBJ2-1
D: TRBD2
size: .
CDR3: CASSSMAGGRGEQFF
DNA: TGTGCCAGCAGCTCGATGGCGGGAGGGAGAGGTGAGCAGTTCTTC

V: TRBV18
J: TRBJ2-7
D: .
size: .
CDR3: CASSPLTGGEQYF
DNA: TGTGCCAGCTCACCACTTACCGGCGGGGAGCAGTACTTC